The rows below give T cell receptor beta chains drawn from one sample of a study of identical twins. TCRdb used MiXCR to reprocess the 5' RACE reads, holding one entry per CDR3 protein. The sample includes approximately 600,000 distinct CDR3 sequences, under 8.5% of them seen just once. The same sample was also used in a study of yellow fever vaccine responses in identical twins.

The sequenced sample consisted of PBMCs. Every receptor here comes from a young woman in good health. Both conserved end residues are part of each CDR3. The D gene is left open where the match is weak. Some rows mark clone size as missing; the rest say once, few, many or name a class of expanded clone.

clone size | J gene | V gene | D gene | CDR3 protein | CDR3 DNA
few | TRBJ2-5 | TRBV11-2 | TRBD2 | CASSLVASGGTTQETQYF | TGTGCCAGCAGCTTAGTTGCTAGCGGGGGGACGACGCAAGAGACCCAGTACTTC
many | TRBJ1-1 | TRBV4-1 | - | CASSSPTEGTEAFF | TGCGCCAGCAGCTCTCCGACAGAGGGCACTGAAGCTTTCTTT
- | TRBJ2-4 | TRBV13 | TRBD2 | CACCSSGTSGRKSKNIQYF | TGTGCCTGCTGCTCCTCCGGGACTAGCGGGAGGAAGAGCAAAAACATTCAGTACTTC
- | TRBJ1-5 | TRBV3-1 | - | CASSQGTGMGNQPQHF | TGTGCCAGCAGCCAAGGTACAGGGATGGGCAATCAGCCCCAGCATTTT
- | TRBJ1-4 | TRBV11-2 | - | CASSATGIINEKLFF | TGTGCCAGCAGCGCTACAGGGATTATTAATGAAAAACTGTTTTTT
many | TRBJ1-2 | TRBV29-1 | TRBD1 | CSVEGQGELYGYTF | TGCAGCGTTGAGGGACAGGGGGAACTCTATGGCTACACCTTC
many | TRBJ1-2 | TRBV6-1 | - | CASSEVGTRMGGYTF | TGTGCCAGCAGTGAAGTCGGGACACGGATGGGTGGCTACACCTTC
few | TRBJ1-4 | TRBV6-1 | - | CASSRNPGLLEKLFF | TGTGCCAGCAGCCGTAACCCGGGACTCCTTGAAAAACTGTTTTTT
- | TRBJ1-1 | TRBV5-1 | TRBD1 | CASSLEGQGIANTEAFF | TGCGCCAGCAGCTTGGAGGGACAGGGAATCGCGAACACTGAAGCTTTCTTT
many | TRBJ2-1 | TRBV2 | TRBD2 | CASRAGLAGESEQFF | TGTGCCAGCAGGGCGGGACTAGCGGGAGAAAGTGAGCAGTTCTTC
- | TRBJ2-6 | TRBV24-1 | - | CATSPDGANVLTF | TGTGCCACCAGTCCGGATGGGGCCAACGTCCTGACTTTC
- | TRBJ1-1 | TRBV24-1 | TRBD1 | CATRGKEGANTEAFF | TGTGCCACCAGGGGCAAGGAGGGGGCAAACACTGAAGCTTTCTTT
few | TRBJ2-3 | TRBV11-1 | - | CASSPWDLHPTDTQYF | TGTGCCAGCAGCCCCTGGGACCTCCACCCTACAGATACGCAGTATTTT
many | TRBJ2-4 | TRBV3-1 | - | CASRRGMGQNIQYF | TGTGCCAGCAGACGTGGGATGGGACAAAACATTCAGTACTTC
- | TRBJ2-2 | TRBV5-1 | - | CASSSATQVFNTGELFF | TGCGCCAGCAGCTCGGCTACACAAGTATTCAACACCGGGGAGCTGTTTTTT
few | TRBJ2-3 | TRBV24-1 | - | CATSAYRDLATEDTQYF | TGTGCCACCAGTGCCTACCGGGACCTAGCTACGGAAGATACGCAGTATTTT
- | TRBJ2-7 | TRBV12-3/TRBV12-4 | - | CASSLAVGGYEQYF | TGTGCCAGCAGTTTAGCGGTGGGGGGCTACGAGCAGTACTTC
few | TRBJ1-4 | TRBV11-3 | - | CASSLVGTRDEKLFF | TGTGCCAGCAGCTTAGTAGGCACGAGGGATGAAAAACTGTTTTTT